A single sample gave rise to the 17 T cell receptor beta chains below, sequenced in a study of regulatory T cells in long-lasting Graves disease. Sequencing libraries for TCR beta were prepared with iRepertoire HTBI primers and Arm-PCR of CDR3 regions. TCRdb re-derived calls from the multiplex PCR reads in MiXCR, one entry per CDR3 protein. The repertoire includes about half a million distinct CDR3 sequences, roughly 23% of them detected once, and roughly 14% sits in the top ten. Time point here: persistent/refractory GD, antithyroid drugs over 5 years with positive TRAb. TCR sequences were obtained from RNA taken from PBMCs. The material was peripheral blood mononuclear cells (PBMCs), obtained when the disease was refractory, from a patient treated with antithyroid drugs. These receptor sequences come from a female donor with Graves disease.

This clonotype was observed many times. The chain combines TRBV11-2 with TRBJ2-7, with D possibly TRBD2 on 5 matching bases. CDR1 and CDR2 from the germline V gene are SGHAT and FQNNGV. Trimming left V 6 bases short and J 3 bases short, with 12 bases between. This CDR3 has 13 residues. CDR3 coding DNA: TGTGCCAGCAGTCCCCGGGGTTTCTACGAGCAGTACTTC. Translation: CASSPRGFYEQYF.

In this sample, this clonotype turned up many times. J is TRBJ2-3 and V is TRBV28, with no clear D. The CDR3 sequence is 16 residues long. The V end lost 6 bases, the J end lost 1 base, and 17 bases lay between the germline ends. Germline V gene data show CDR1 as MDHEN and CDR2 as SYDVKM. The DNA of the CDR3 is TGTGCCAGCAGAAACCCCGTCTCCTGGGGCACAGATACGCAGTATTTT. Encoded protein: CASRNPVSWGTDTQYF.

The chain couples TRBV29-1 to TRBJ2-7, with TRBD1 identical over 9 bases. CDR3 length equals 13 residues. With V trimmed by 6 bases and J by 5 bases, 8 bases remained unmatched. CDR1 and CDR2 from the germline V gene are SQVTM and ANQGSEA. The CDR3: CSVLRTGANEQYF. The CDR3 DNA reads TGCAGCGTCCTCAGGACAGGGGCGAACGAGCAGTACTTC.

This clonotype was recorded many times. V usage is TRBV12-3 or TRBV12-4 and J usage is TRBJ1-2; D may be TRBD1 (6 bases). The CDR3 has 17 residues. Trimming took off 3 bases at V and 4 bases at J, with 21 bases between the two ends. CDR3 DNA sequence: TGTGCCAGCAGTTTCGGGGTCGGCAGGGGACGTACCTATGGCTACACCTTC. Translated: CASSFGVGRGRTYGYTF.

The chain uses TRBV6-5 and TRBJ1-5, with D possibly TRBD1 on 5 matching bases. In germline, CDR1 is MNHEY, CDR2 SVGAGI. The V end lost 2 bases, the J end lost 1 base, and 12 bases lay between the germline ends. The CDR3 contains 16 residues. The CDR3 DNA is TGTGCCAGCAGTTACGAAGGCCGGGGGAGCAATCAGCCCCAGCATTTT. Its translation: CASSYEGRGSNQPQHF.

This sequence joins TRBV28 and TRBJ2-5; 8 positions match TRBD2. Germline V gives CDR1 MDHEN, CDR2 SYDVKM. V lost 4 bases to trimming and J lost 1 base; unmatched junction nucleotides: 8. CDR3 size: 16 residues. CDR3 protein: CASSSPLAGSQETQYF. As DNA, the CDR3 is TGTGCCAGCAGTTCACCGTTAGCGGGAAGCCAAGAGACCCAGTACTTC.

This clonotype was seen ten or more times. V gene TRBV12-3 or TRBV12-4 combines with J gene TRBJ1-5; D not certain. Trimming pared 6 bases from V and 9 bases from J, leaving 15 bases between. CDR3 length: 13 amino acids. The CDR3 protein is CASSQGPSGPQHF. The CDR3 DNA reads TGTGCCAGCAGCCAAGGACCCTCCGGGCCCCAGCATTTT.

On this clonotype: A much larger clone sits a single nucleotide away, making a read error possible. V gene TRBV15 combines with J gene TRBJ2-7; D is perhaps TRBD1 (5 bases). Per germline, CDR1 LNHNV and CDR2 YYDKDF (reference sequence). CDR3 length: 14 residues. Trimming took 1 base from V and 6 from J, leaving 13 bases between them. This CDR3 reads CATSRVGIGAEQYF. CDR3 DNA sequence: TGTGCCACCAGCAGAGTAGGAATTGGGGCCGAGCAGTACTTC.

This clonotype turned up a few times. The chain links TRBV6-5 to TRBJ1-6; D not resolved. CDR1 is MNHEY and CDR2 is SVGAGI in the germline V gene. The V gene lost 3 bases and the J gene lost 0 bases, with 18 bases spanning the gap. The CDR3 is 19 residues long. The CDR3 DNA reads TGTGCCAGCAGTTATCTTATGGGTGGAGGGAGCTCCTATAATTCACCCCTCCACTTT. Protein sequence: CASSYLMGGGSSYNSPLHF.

Ten or more counts support this clonotype. The chain joins TRBV6-1 to TRBJ1-6; possibly TRBD1 for D (5 bases). The CDR3 extends over 13 amino acids. The V gene's germline CDR1 is MNHNS and CDR2 SASEGT. The V gene lost 7 bases and the J gene lost 4 bases, with 8 bases spanning the gap. The CDR3 loop is CASTQGYNSPLHF. CDR3 in DNA: TGTGCCAGCACTCAGGGTTATAATTCACCCCTCCACTTT.

This clonotype was seen a handful of times. CDR3 loop: CASGHGVNYGYTF. The CDR3 nucleotides are TGTGCCAGCGGACACGGGGTTAACTATGGCTACACCTTC. The chain has TRBV6-1 and TRBJ1-2, with D perhaps TRBD1 (5 bases). Germline assignment: CDR1 MNHNS and CDR2 SASEGT. This CDR3 is built from 13 residues. V was pared by 8 bases and J by 1 base, with 11 bases between.

The genes are TRBV5-1 and TRBJ2-5; maybe TRBD2 (6 bases). The CDR3 consists of 16 residues. Germline CDR1 is SGHRS and CDR2 is YFSETQ. Trimming stripped 1 base from V and 1 base from J, with 14 bases between. CDR3 sequence (DNA): TGCGCCAGCAGCTTGATTAACGGGGGAGTCCAAGAGACCCAGTACTTC. This codes for CASSLINGGVQETQYF.

This clonotype came up many times. V and J are TRBV2 and TRBJ2-6; TRBD1 agrees at 7 bases. Trimming at V came to 6 bases and at J to 1 base, leaving 9 bases not matched to a gene. CDR3 length equals 17 residues. Per germline, CDR1 SNHLY and CDR2 FYNNEI. The CDR3 spells CASSRDSPQSGANVLTF. In nucleotides, the CDR3 is TGTGCCAGCAGCAGGGACAGCCCTCAGTCTGGGGCCAACGTCCTGACTTTC.

This chain uses TRBV12-3 or TRBV12-4 with TRBJ2-3, with TRBD2 matching over 8 bases. The junction had 9 bases not matched to a gene; V was cut back by 5 bases and J by 5 bases. This CDR3 spans 15 amino acids. The CDR3 is CASSGSGKGVDTQYF. The CDR3, as DNA: TGTGCCAGCAGTGGTAGCGGGAAGGGAGTAGATACGCAGTATTTT.

The rearrangement links TRBV19 to TRBJ1-5, with 8 bases lining up with TRBD1. This CDR3 comprises 18 residues. Germline CDR1 reads LNHDA; CDR2 reads SQIVND (reference sequence). Unmatched junction bases numbered 14, after V lost 6 bases and J lost 1 base. This CDR3 is CASRSYGQGIESNQPQHF. CDR3 bases: TGTGCCAGTAGGAGTTATGGACAGGGCATTGAGAGCAATCAGCCCCAGCATTTT.

This clonotype has ten or more counts. The chain combines TRBV12-3 or TRBV12-4 with TRBJ2-4; tentative D call: TRBD2 (5 bases). The CDR3 is made up of 13 amino acids. V lost 6 bases to trimming and J lost 0 bases, with 6 bases between them. The CDR3 region is CASSREAKNIQYF. CDR3 sequence (DNA): TGTGCCAGCAGCCGGGAAGCCAAAAACATTCAGTACTTC.

Points on this clonotype: Just one base apart from a much larger clone, this may be a read error. This sequence joins TRBV7-2 and TRBJ2-7; the D gene is possibly TRBD1 (5 bases). Germline-derived CDR1 and CDR2 are SGHTA and FQGNSA. Trimming cost V 8 bases and J 3 bases, with 20 bases left between them. The CDR3 length is 15 residues. CDR3 amino acids: CASRKAQSQGYEQYF. CDR3 bases: TGTGCCAGCCGCAAGGCCCAGTCCCAGGGCTACGAGCAGTACTTC.